A single sample gave rise to the 18 T cell receptor beta chains below, sequenced in a study of T cell repertoires in cytomegalovirus infection. In TCRdb, the reads were re-called with MiXCR into one record per CDR3 protein. The data contain about 530,000 distinct CDR3 sequences, about a quarter of them seen just once; the ten biggest clones take up 13%. The material sequenced was PBMCs. These receptor sequences come from a human donor in good health (CMV status not recorded). Some clones in this sample may be carry-over from other donors' samples.

This clonotype has a count of ten or more. The rearrangement uses TRBV12-5 and TRBJ2-2, with a possible D match to TRBD1 (7 bases). The CDR3 is made up of 17 amino acids. V dropped 5 bases and J dropped 8 bases, with 24 bases sitting between them. Germline loops: CDR1 LGHNT, CDR2 FRNRAP. The CDR3 is CASGTSPGDRAYGELFF. DNA for the CDR3: TGTGCTAGTGGTACTAGCCCCGGAGACAGGGCGTATGGGGAGCTGTTTTTT.

This clonotype was seen more than once but under ten times. The CDR3 region is CASSYSRLPDKNEQFF. The CDR3 nucleotides are TGTGCCAGCAGTTACTCGAGGCTCCCGGATAAGAATGAGCAGTTCTTC. The rearrangement joins TRBV6-6 to TRBJ2-1; D gene ambiguous. There are 16 residues in the CDR3. Germline CDR1 MNHNY, CDR2 SVGAGI (reference sequence). The V gene lost 0 bases and the J gene lost 7 bases, with 16 bases spanning the gap.

This clonotype was recorded a few times. The chain recombines TRBV19 with TRBJ1-3; the D is unclear. Germline CDR1 reads LNHDA; CDR2 reads SQIVND (reference sequence). This CDR3 region has 16 residues. V lost 0 bases and J 2 bases, leaving 11 bases between the germline ends. This chain's CDR3 is CASSIELGNPGNTIYF. CDR3 DNA: TGTGCCAGTAGTATAGAGCTCGGGAACCCTGGAAACACCATATATTTT.

This clonotype came up a few times. The chain combines TRBV28 with TRBJ1-2, with a possible D match to TRBD1 (6 bases). The CDR3 extends over 15 amino acids. From germline, CDR1 is MDHEN and CDR2 SYDVKM. The V gene lost 7 bases and the J gene lost 5 bases, with 20 bases spanning the gap. The CDR3 sequence is CASTIGAGETYGYTF. The CDR3 DNA sequence: TGTGCCAGCACCATCGGTGCAGGGGAAACGTATGGCTACACCTTC.

This clonotype was seen only a few times. The chain couples TRBV7-3 to TRBJ2-5; no firm D call. The CDR3 extends over 13 amino acids. V was pared by 5 bases and J by 5 bases, with 12 bases between. Per the germline V gene, CDR1 is SGHTA and CDR2 is FQGTGA. CDR3 sequence reads: CASSTGLGETQYF. In DNA form, the CDR3 reads TGTGCCAGCAGCACTGGCCTCGGGGAGACCCAGTACTTC.

The J gene is TRBJ1-1, the V gene TRBV5-1; 9 bases line up with TRBD1. V shed 0 bases, J shed 6 bases, and the junction held 3 bases outside the gene matches. Germline CDR1 SGHRS, CDR2 YFSETQ. The CDR3 consists of 14 residues. CDR3 nucleotides: TGCGCCAGCAGCTTGGGGGACAGGGCCCCTGAAGCTTTCTTT. Translation gives CASSLGDRAPEAFF.

Ten or more counts support this clonotype. V and J are TRBV7-2 and TRBJ2-3; 8 bases fit TRBD2. The trim removed 3 bases at V and 7 bases at J, leaving 15 bases unmatched. In germline, CDR1 is SGHTA, CDR2 FQGNSA. This CDR3 has 17 amino acids. The DNA of the CDR3 is TGTGCCAGCAGCTTCGGGCTAAGCGGGAGCCCTCGGAATACGCAGTATTTT. Its translation: CASSFGLSGSPRNTQYF.

This clonotype came up a few times. This rearrangement joins TRBV19 to TRBJ1-2; 7 positions agree with TRBD1. The V and J ends lost 1 base and 6 bases, in that order; junction bases with no gene match: 5. There are 14 residues in the CDR3. Per germline, CDR1 LNHDA and CDR2 SQIVND (reference sequence). CDR3 loop: CASSIVSQGDGYTF. The CDR3 DNA reads as TGTGCCAGTAGTATAGTCAGTCAGGGGGATGGCTACACCTTC.

This clonotype has a count of ten or more. The chain joins TRBV10-3 to TRBJ2-3, with 7 nucleotides matching TRBD2. This CDR3 is built from 15 residues. In germline, CDR1 is ENHRY, CDR2 SYGVKD. Trimming cost V 3 bases and J 1 base; bases outside gene matches: 4. CDR3 DNA: TGTGCCATCAGTGACCCCCGGGGGGGCACAGATACGCAGTATTTT. It is translated as CAISDPRGGTDTQYF.

This clonotype was observed a handful of times. CDR3 sequence: CASREQGGTTEAFF. The CDR3 DNA reads TGTGCCAGCAGGGAACAGGGGGGGACCACTGAAGCTTTCTTT. The rearrangement joins TRBV28 to TRBJ1-1, with TRBD1 matching over 8 bases. The CDR3 has 14 residues. V lost 6 bases, J lost 4 bases, and 7 bases stayed unmatched. Per the germline V gene, CDR1 is MDHEN and CDR2 is SYDVKM.

This chain connects TRBV7-6 to TRBJ1-5; a weak D match, TRBD1 (5 bases). CDR1 and CDR2 (germline): SGHVS, FNYEAQ. The CDR3 is made up of 15 amino acids. Between the trimmed V and J ends, which lost 5 bases and 0 bases, there was a span of 11 bases. The CDR3 region is CASSAGRHSNQPQHF. In DNA form, the CDR3 reads TGTGCCAGCAGCGCGGGACGGCATAGCAATCAGCCCCAGCATTTT.

The chain links TRBV10-3 to TRBJ1-4, with a possible D match to TRBD1 (5 bases). Germline CDR1 reads ENHRY; CDR2 reads SYGVKD. The CDR3 totals 15 residues. V shed 0 bases and J shed 6 bases, with 11 bases lying between them. CDR3 sequence reads: CAISESDIEYEKLFF. DNA for the CDR3: TGTGCCATCAGTGAGTCGGACATAGAGTATGAAAAACTGTTTTTT.

This clonotype was detected many times. This rearrangement joins TRBV12-3 or TRBV12-4 to TRBJ1-4, with a weak D call TRBD1 (5 bases). CDR3 length equals 12 residues. With 6 bases removed from V and 8 bases from J, the gap between germline ends came to 10 bases. For the CDR3, the DNA is TGTGCCAGCAGCCAGGGTTGGGAAAAACTGTTTTTT. Amino acid sequence: CASSQGWEKLFF.

This clonotype was seen only a few times. The genes are TRBV12-3 or TRBV12-4 and TRBJ2-7; 8 bases agree with TRBD2. Unmatched junction bases numbered 15, after V lost 7 bases and J lost 4 bases. The CDR3 covers 16 residues. CDR3 sequence reads: CASTLHRGGRDYEQYF. DNA for the CDR3: TGTGCCAGCACCTTACACCGCGGGGGGAGAGATTACGAGCAGTACTTC.

This clonotype was seen a few times. The genes are TRBV28 and TRBJ2-1; perhaps TRBD2 as D (5 bases). With 0 bases removed from V and 1 base from J, the gap between germline ends came to 19 bases. Germline V gene data show CDR1 as MDHEN and CDR2 as SYDVKM. This CDR3 region has 19 residues. The CDR3, as DNA: TGTGCCAGCAGTTTATGGCGACCTCATGTCCGGGGTTCCTACAATGAGCAGTTCTTC. It yields the protein CASSLWRPHVRGSYNEQFF. Combining the CDR3 with reference TRBV28 and TRBJ2-1 gives the whole variable domain DVKVTQSSRYLVKRTGEKVFLECVQDMDHENMFWYRQDPGLGLRLIYFSYDVKMKEKGDIPEGYSVSREKKERFSLILESASTNQTSMYLCASSLWRPHVRGSYNEQFFGPGTRLTVL.

The rearrangement links TRBV19 to TRBJ2-1; perhaps TRBD2 as D (6 bases). The V end lost 8 bases, the J end lost 6 bases, and 11 bases lay between the germline ends. CDR3 size: 12 residues. CDR1 is LNHDA, CDR2 SQIVND, per germline (reference sequence). CDR3 protein: CASAGLTNEQFF. For the CDR3, the DNA is TGTGCCAGTGCAGGACTAACCAATGAGCAGTTCTTC.

This clonotype was detected ten times or more. The genes are TRBV7-9 and TRBJ2-5; 14 bases are shared with TRBD2. V lost 4 bases and J lost 2; bases outside the gene matches: 6. CDR1 and CDR2 from the germline V gene are SEHNR and FQNEAQ (reference sequence). The CDR3 is 17 amino acids. The CDR3 spells CASSSGLAGVLQETQYF. The CDR3 nucleotides are TGTGCCAGCAGCTCGGGACTAGCGGGAGTTCTACAAGAGACCCAGTACTTC.

The chain combines TRBV2 with TRBJ1-5; possibly TRBD1 for D (5 bases). Trimming removed 6 bases at V and 3 bases at J, with 15 bases between. The CDR3 is made up of 15 amino acids. Looked up from germline, CDR1 is SNHLY and CDR2 is FYNNEI. CDR3 region: CASRKEAGYNQPQHF. CDR3 DNA sequence: TGTGCCAGCAGGAAGGAAGCAGGGTACAATCAGCCCCAGCATTTT. Full variable domain (outside the CDR3, taken from reference TRBV2 and TRBJ1-5): EPEVTQTPSHQVTQMGQEVILRCVPISNHLYFYWYRQILGQKVEFLVSFYNNEISEKSEIFDDQFSVERPDGSNFTLKIRSTKLEDSAMYFCASRKEAGYNQPQHFGDGTRLSIL.